The 24 T cell receptor beta chains below all came from one sample that was sequenced in a study of T cell changes during pregnancy in multiple sclerosis. Produced via immunoSEQ multiplex PCR; TCRdb's table is partial and in-frame only. The sample contains more than 50,000 clones, around 90% of which appear only once. The sample here was peripheral blood, taken in the first trimester of pregnancy. The receptors come from a female donor in good health, enrolled as a control in a pregnancy study.

The gene calls are TRBV6-1 and TRBJ2-7; TRBD2 agrees at 9 bases. This CDR3 spans 15 amino acids. V lost 2 bases and J lost 0; bases outside the gene matches: 2. Germline V lookup: CDR1 MNHNS, CDR2 SASEGT. DNA of the CDR3: TGTGCCAGCAGTGAACAGACTAGCGGCTCCTACGAGCAGTACTTC. Translation: CASSEQTSGSYEQYF.

The chain uses TRBV7-2 and TRBJ1-6, with D perhaps TRBD1 (5 bases). Per the germline V gene, CDR1 is SGHTA and CDR2 is FQGNSA. The CDR3 loop spans 15 amino acids. Trimming removed 0 bases at V and 11 bases at J, with 14 bases between. The CDR3 spells CASSLAGAGPPPLHF. The CDR3 bases are TGTGCCAGCAGCTTAGCGGGTGCGGGGCCTCCACCCCTCCACTTT.

The chain joins TRBV28 to TRBJ2-1; TRBD2 might be the D (6 bases). Germline V gene data show CDR1 as MDHEN and CDR2 as SYDVKM. V lost 0 bases and J lost 6, with 21 bases in between. This CDR3 region has 18 residues. CDR3 in DNA: TGTGCCAGCAGTTTATGGGGGACTCCTGGTCGGTTTGTCAATGAGCAGTTCTTC. As protein: CASSLWGTPGRFVNEQFF.

V and J are TRBV28 and TRBJ2-7; no reliable D call. CDR1 MDHEN and CDR2 SYDVKM come from the germline V gene. Trimming shortened V by 6 bases and J by 2 bases, and 17 bases separated the two germline ends. CDR3 length: 15 residues. CDR3: CASSRSVRGAYEQYF. DNA for the CDR3: TGTGCCAGCAGCCGATCCGTTAGAGGTGCCTACGAGCAGTACTTC. Full variable domain (missing parts from reference TRBV28 and TRBJ2-7): DVKVTQSSRYLVKRTGEKVFLECVQDMDHENMFWYRQDPGLGLRLIYFSYDVKMKEKGDIPEGYSVSREKKERFSLILESASTNQTSMYLCASSRSVRGAYEQYFGPGTRLTVT.

The rearrangement uses TRBV4-3 and TRBJ2-1; D is perhaps TRBD2 (7 bases). The germline V gene has CDR1 LGHNA and CDR2 YSLEER. With 1 base removed from V and 9 bases from J, the gap between germline ends came to 16 bases. The CDR3 runs to 15 residues. The CDR3 loop is CASSQGLGGPGEQFF. The CDR3 DNA sequence: TGCGCCAGCAGCCAAGGTCTGGGGGGGCCAGGTGAGCAGTTCTTC.

The chain couples TRBV7-6 to TRBJ2-2; 9 bases are a match to TRBD1. Per the germline V gene, CDR1 is SGHVS and CDR2 is FNYEAQ. The CDR3 spans 17 residues. With 5 bases clipped from V and 6 bases from J, the junction kept 13 bases outside the gene matches. CDR3 region: CASSTALGTGFPGELFF. DNA for the CDR3: TGTGCCAGCAGCACTGCACTGGGGACAGGGTTCCCCGGGGAGCTGTTTTTT.

This sequence joins TRBV5-8 and TRBJ2-3; 8 nucleotides align to TRBD1. V shed 5 bases and J 4 bases; nucleotides not matched to a gene: 6. CDR3 length: 14 residues. The germline gives CDR1 SGHTS, CDR2 YDEGEE. In nucleotides, the CDR3 is TGTGCCAGCAGTTTTCGACAGGGGCCAGATACGCAGTATTTT. Its translation: CASSFRQGPDTQYF.

The J gene is TRBJ2-1, the V gene TRBV5-1; D is possibly TRBD1 (5 bases). The CDR3 is 13 amino acids. Per germline, CDR1 SGHRS and CDR2 YFSETQ. The V gene lost 4 bases and the J gene lost 5 bases, with 10 bases spanning the gap. Here the CDR3 DNA reads TGCGCCAGCAGCCCCCCGACAGACAATGAGCAGTTCTTC. Amino acids: CASSPPTDNEQFF.

This chain joins TRBV15 and TRBJ1-2; TRBD1 aligns across 8 bases. The CDR3 is 16 residues long. V was clipped by 5 bases and J by 7 bases; unmatched bases: 15. Germline CDR1 LNHNV, CDR2 YYDKDF (reference sequence). The CDR3 coding sequence is TGTGCCACCAGCGTACCCTTGACAGGGGCCGGGGGTGGCTACACCTTC. Amino acids: CATSVPLTGAGGGYTF.

The V gene is TRBV29-1, the J gene TRBJ1-1; 7 nucleotides match TRBD1. Losses at the gene ends were 0 bases for V and 2 bases for J; bases not matched to a gene: 15. This CDR3 is built from 18 residues. Germline-derived CDR1 and CDR2 are SQVTM and ANQGSEA. CDR3 nucleotide sequence: TGCAGCGTTGAAGATCAGAGTAGGACAGGCCAAACCAACACTGAAGCTTTCTTT. Encoded protein: CSVEDQSRTGQTNTEAFF.

The chain recombines TRBV27 with TRBJ2-5, with 14 bases that match TRBD2. The J segment lost 5 bases and the V segment lost 6 bases, leaving 2 bases of the junction unmatched. Germline CDR1 and CDR2: MNHEY and SMNVEV (reference sequence). The CDR3 covers 14 residues. In DNA, the CDR3 is TGTGCCAGCAGAGGACTAGCGGGGGGTGAGACCCAGTACTTC. The encoded protein is CASRGLAGGETQYF.

In DNA form, the CDR3 reads TGTGCCAGCAGTCAGGGGAGCAATCAGCCCCAGCATTTT. Translation: CASSQGSNQPQHF. This chain connects TRBV2 to TRBJ1-5; TRBD1 is a possible D gene (6 bases). The germline gives CDR1 SNHLY, CDR2 FYNNEI. The V gene lost 5 bases and the J gene lost 1 base, with 6 bases spanning the gap. There are 13 residues in the CDR3. The full variable domain, its missing parts supplied by reference TRBV2 and TRBJ1-5, is EPEVTQTPSHQVTQMGQEVILRCVPISNHLYFYWYRQILGQKVEFLVSFYNNEISEKSEIFDDQFSVERPDGSNFTLKIRSTKLEDSAMYFCASSQGSNQPQHFGDGTRLSIL.

The V and J genes are TRBV9 and TRBJ2-2; D is possibly TRBD1 (5 bases). CDR1 and CDR2 (germline): SGDLS, YYNGEE. The CDR3 has 16 amino acids. The V end was cut by 4 bases, the J end by 5 bases, with 18 bases between. This CDR3 reads CASSKGDSRLTGELFF. The DNA of the CDR3 is TGTGCCAGCAGCAAAGGCGACAGCCGCCTGACCGGGGAGCTGTTTTTT. Using reference TRBV9 and TRBJ2-2 for the parts outside the CDR3, the full variable domain is DSGVTQTPKHLITATGQRVTLRCSPRSGDLSVYWYQQSLDQGLQFLIQYYNGEERAKGNILERFSAQQFPDLHSELNLSSLELGDSALYFCASSKGDSRLTGELFFGEGSRLTVL.

CDR3 coding DNA: TGTGCCAGCAGCTCTAGCGGGACGAACACCGGGGAGCTGTTTTTT. Protein: CASSSSGTNTGELFF. The chain employs TRBV9 and TRBJ2-2; 9 positions match TRBD2. The length of the CDR3 is 15 residues. Germline V gene lookup returns CDR1 SGDLS and CDR2 YYNGEE. J gave up 0 bases and V 4 bases, and 1 base lay outside the gene matches. The full variable domain, completed using reference TRBV9 and TRBJ2-2, is DSGVTQTPKHLITATGQRVTLRCSPRSGDLSVYWYQQSLDQGLQFLIQYYNGEERAKGNILERFSAQQFPDLHSELNLSSLELGDSALYFCASSSSGTNTGELFFGEGSRLTVL.

The V call is TRBV4-1, the J call TRBJ1-1; D is uncertain. The CDR3 covers 14 residues. V was cut by 1 base and J by 1 base, with 7 bases left in between. Germline CDR1 and CDR2: MGHRA and YSYEKL. CDR3 amino acids: CASSQVEGNTEAFF. The CDR3 coding sequence is TGCGCCAGCAGCCAAGTGGAGGGGAACACTGAAGCTTTCTTT.

The CDR3 loop reads CASSSTTGANVLTF. CDR3 nucleotide sequence: TGTGCCAGCAGCTCGACTACTGGGGCCAACGTCCTGACTTTC. The chain joins TRBV7-3 to TRBJ2-6; a weak D match, TRBD2 (5 bases). Germline V gene lookup returns CDR1 SGHTA and CDR2 FQGTGA. This CDR3 region has 14 residues. Trimming cost V 4 bases and J 2 bases, with 6 bases left between them.

This clone showed up just a few times. V and J are TRBV13 and TRBJ2-3; 7 bases agree with TRBD2. CDR1 and CDR2 from the germline V gene are PRHDT and FYEKMQ (reference sequence). V lost 1 base to trimming and J lost 4 bases; unmatched junction nucleotides: 8. CDR3 length: 16 residues. CDR3 residues: CASSLARAGSSDTQYF. The CDR3 DNA is TGTGCCAGCAGCTTAGCCCGAGCGGGAAGCTCAGATACGCAGTATTTT.

In its sample, this clone was seen once. The chain combines TRBV18 with TRBJ1-1; D call uncertain. Trimming removed 2 bases at V and 2 bases at J, with 9 bases between. Germline CDR1 reads KGHSH; CDR2 reads LQKENI. This CDR3 comprises 14 residues. The DNA for the CDR3 is TGTGCCAGCTCACCAGGGCCGAAAAACACTGAAGCTTTCTTT. Its protein is CASSPGPKNTEAFF.

This chain uses TRBV5-5 with TRBJ1-4, with D perhaps TRBD1 (5 bases). Germline V gene sequence: CDR1 SGHKS, CDR2 YYEKEE (reference sequence). The V end lost 4 bases, the J end lost 8 bases, and 9 bases lay between the germline ends. CDR3 length: 12 residues. CDR3 bases: TGTGCCAGCAGCCTAGGGGTGGAAAAACTGTTTTTT. It codes for CASSLGVEKLFF.

The V and J genes are TRBV11-2 and TRBJ2-1; 12 bases map to TRBD2. Germline V gene data show CDR1 as SGHAT and CDR2 as FQNNGV. The CDR3 has 16 residues. J lost 7 bases, V lost 5 bases, and 9 bases had no gene match. The CDR3 DNA sequence: TGTGCCAGCAGCCCCTGGACTAGCGGGATGGAAAATGAGCAGTTCTTC. It encodes CASSPWTSGMENEQFF.

For this clone: Additional DNA sequences in this sample encode the identical CDR3. The gene calls are TRBV6-1 and TRBJ2-3; 14 nucleotides align to TRBD2. Germline V gene data show CDR1 as MNHNS and CDR2 as SASEGT. Unmatched junction bases numbered 0, after V lost 3 bases and J lost 4 bases. CDR3 length equals 15 residues. The CDR3 DNA follows: TGTGCCAGCAGTGAGACTAGCGGGGGGGCAGATACGCAGTATTTT. This encodes CASSETSGGADTQYF.

The CDR3 reads CASSNPARGVYTGELFF. In DNA, the CDR3 is TGTGCCAGCAGCAACCCCGCCAGGGGTGTTTATACCGGGGAGCTGTTTTTT. The chain couples TRBV7-9 to TRBJ2-2, with D possibly TRBD1 on 6 matching bases. This CDR3 is built from 17 residues. Deletions cut 5 bases from V and 5 bases from J, with 21 bases between. Germline-derived CDR1 and CDR2 are SEHNR and FQNEAQ (reference sequence).

V usage is TRBV5-6 and J usage is TRBJ2-3; 7 bases match TRBD2. In germline, CDR1 is SGHDT, CDR2 YYEEEE. V was pared by 4 bases and J by 6 bases, with 11 bases of the junction left unmatched. The CDR3 covers 15 residues. CDR3 protein: CASSSGTPGGDTQYF. The CDR3 DNA sequence: TGTGCCAGCAGCAGCGGGACTCCCGGCGGGGATACGCAGTATTTT.

The chain employs TRBV5-1 and TRBJ2-5; 8 bases are a match to TRBD1. J was trimmed by 4 bases and V by 4 bases; bases with no gene match: 6. CDR3 length: 14 amino acids. Germline CDR1 reads SGHRS; CDR2 reads YFSETQ. The CDR3 nucleotides are TGCGCCAGCAGCCTTCAGGGGGCCGGAGAGACCCAGTACTTC. Its translation: CASSLQGAGETQYF.